Each of the 22 T cell receptor beta chains below was sequenced from the same sample in a study of Graves' ophthalmopathy and Graves' hyperthyroidism. RNA transcripts provided the template for amplifying TCR beta CDR3 regions. In the first round, RT-PCR was carried out with HTBI primers, and a multiplex PCR formed the second round. TCRdb passed the multiplex PCR reads through MiXCR, listing each CDR3 protein once. The sample lists about 740,000 distinct CDR3 sequences; 35% to 50% were seen once. Sequenced input: peripheral blood. The source of these receptors is an adult man with Graves' ophthalmopathy.

The chain carries TRBV11-1 and TRBJ1-1, with TRBD1 matching 12 bases. The germline V gene has CDR1 SGHAT and CDR2 FQDESV (reference sequence). This CDR3 comprises 18 residues. V was clipped by 1 base and J by 1 base; unmatched bases: 7. CDR3 amino acids: CASSLVGTGGASNTEAFF. DNA for the CDR3: TGTGCCAGCAGCTTAGTCGGGACAGGGGGCGCGTCGAACACTGAAGCTTTCTTT.

This clonotype was recorded many times. J is TRBJ2-7 and V is TRBV29-1, with D hard to call. The V end lost 3 bases, the J end lost 2 bases, and 8 bases lay between the germline ends. Germline V gives CDR1 SQVTM, CDR2 ANQGSEA. This CDR3 has 12 residues. CDR3 coding DNA: TGCAGCGTTGACCTAACTACCTACGAGCAGTACTTC. Encoded protein: CSVDLTTYEQYF.

In this sample, this clonotype turned up a few times. This chain connects TRBV4-2 to TRBJ1-2; tentatively, D is TRBD1 (5 bases). CDR1 is LGHNA and CDR2 is YNFKEQ in the germline V gene. The CDR3 is made up of 15 amino acids. The V gene lost 2 bases and the J gene lost 3 bases, with 13 bases spanning the gap. CDR3: CASSQSPGGDYGYTF. Here the CDR3 DNA reads TGTGCCAGCAGCCAATCTCCAGGAGGGGACTATGGCTACACCTTC.

This clonotype was counted a single time. The chain uses TRBV2 and TRBJ2-7; D might be TRBD1 (6 bases). V was pared by 2 bases and J by 7 bases, with 9 bases between. Germline V gene sequence: CDR1 SNHLY, CDR2 FYNNEI. This CDR3 spans 12 amino acids. The CDR3 nucleotides are TGTGCCAGCAGTGAACACAGGGCGGAGCAGTACTTC. This encodes CASSEHRAEQYF.

This rearrangement joins TRBV2 to TRBJ1-2; weak D call: TRBD1 (5 bases). Trimming pared 6 bases from V and 1 base from J, leaving 27 bases between. The CDR3 has 19 residues. Germline CDR1 SNHLY, CDR2 FYNNEI. CDR3 DNA: TGTGCCAGCAGCCAAGGACATCGTCGTCGACCGATGGGTAACTATGGCTACACCTTC. Amino acid sequence: CASSQGHRRRPMGNYGYTF.

The V call is TRBV29-1, the J call TRBJ1-2, with 7 nucleotides matching TRBD1. CDR1 and CDR2 from the germline V gene are SQVTM and ANQGSEA. This CDR3 has 13 residues. The trim removed 3 bases at V and 3 bases at J, leaving 4 bases unmatched. The CDR3: CSVDPGQDYGYTF. The CDR3, as DNA: TGCAGCGTTGATCCCGGACAGGACTATGGCTACACCTTC.

This rearrangement joins TRBV7-4 to TRBJ2-5; TRBD1 matches at 7 bases. CDR1 and CDR2 from the germline V gene are SGHVT and SQSDAQ. This CDR3 has 14 amino acids. V shed 4 bases and J 4 bases; nucleotides not matched to a gene: 6. As DNA, the CDR3 is TGTGCCAGCAGCTCGACAGGGCAGGTAGAGACCCAGTACTTC. Translating gives CASSSTGQVETQYF. Variable domain in full (rest from reference TRBV7-4 and TRBJ2-5): GAGVSQSPRYKVAKRGRDVALRCDSISGHVTLYWYRQTLGQGSEVLTYSQSDAQRDKSGRPSGRFSAERPERSVSTLKIQRTEQGDSAVYLCASSSTGQVETQYFGPGTRLLVL.

This clonotype was seen a handful of times. The V and J genes are TRBV4-1 and TRBJ2-7, with D maybe TRBD1 (6 bases). From germline, CDR1 is MGHRA and CDR2 YSYEKL. Trimming removed 1 base at V and 3 bases at J, with 7 bases between. The CDR3 has 13 amino acids. For the CDR3, the DNA is TGCGCCAGCAGCCAAGTACAGGGCTACGAGCAGTACTTC. It yields the protein CASSQVQGYEQYF.

As regards this clonotype: Since a much larger clone is just one base distant, this may be a read error. V usage is TRBV7-8 and J usage is TRBJ2-7, with D maybe TRBD2 (5 bases). The CDR3 length is 11 residues. Germline CDR1 is SGHVS and CDR2 is FQNEAQ. V was pared by 7 bases and J by 3 bases, with 7 bases between. The CDR3 DNA follows: TGTGCCAGCAAGAGGGACTACGAGCAGTACTTC. Translated: CASKRDYEQYF. The entire variable domain, with the rest obtained from reference TRBV7-8 and TRBJ2-7, is as follows: GAGVSQSPRYKVAKRGQDVALRCDPISGHVSLFWYQQALGQGPEFLTYFQNEAQLDKSGLPSDRFFAERPEGSVSTLKIQRTQQEDSAVYLCASKRDYEQYFGPGTRLTVT.

On this clonotype itself: With a much larger clone just one base away, this may be a read error. The V and J genes are TRBV20-1 and TRBJ1-4; a weak D match, TRBD1 (5 bases). Trimming shortened V by 4 bases and J by 4 bases, and 16 bases separated the two germline ends. The CDR3 extends over 15 amino acids. CDR1 is DFQATT, CDR2 SNEGSKA, per germline (reference sequence). CDR3 nucleotide sequence: TGCAGTGCTATCTCCGGGGCAACGAGTAATGAAAAACTGTTTTTT. Its translation is CSAISGATSNEKLFF.

V gene TRBV5-6 combines with J gene TRBJ2-5; 7 nucleotides align to TRBD1. The CDR3 length is 14 residues. With V trimmed by 5 bases and J by 0 bases, 4 bases remained unmatched. The germline gives CDR1 SGHDT, CDR2 YYEEEE. The CDR3 DNA sequence: TGTGCCAGCAGTTATGACAGGGACCAAGAGACCCAGTACTTC. Translation gives CASSYDRDQETQYF.

In this sample, this clonotype turned up once. The chain carries TRBV15 and TRBJ2-7, with D possibly being TRBD1 (6 bases). V was pared by 0 bases and J by 5 bases, with 11 bases between. CDR3 size: 14 residues. Per germline, CDR1 LNHNV and CDR2 YYDKDF (reference sequence). The CDR3 DNA sequence: TGTGCCACCAGCAGAGACAGGGGTTGGGACGAGCAGTACTTC. This gives the protein CATSRDRGWDEQYF.

This clonotype turned up a few times. The chain joins TRBV20-1 to TRBJ2-7; weak D call: TRBD1 (6 bases). V was cut by 0 bases and J by 2 bases, with 8 bases left in between. CDR1 is DFQATT and CDR2 is SNEGSKA in the germline V gene (reference sequence). The CDR3 totals 13 residues. The CDR3, as DNA: TGCAGTGCTAGAGAAAACAGGGCCTACGAGCAGTACTTC. It translates to CSARENRAYEQYF.

Concerning this clonotype itself: Sequence at one end of the junction differs from germline and may be a read error. The gene calls are TRBV19 and TRBJ2-7; D ambiguous. CDR3 length: 15 amino acids. Germline CDR1 is LNHDA and CDR2 is SQIVND (reference sequence). The CDR3 DNA follows: TGTGCCACTAGTATATCCAGCCAAAGCTCCTACGAGCAGTACTTC. It encodes CATSISSQSSYEQYF.

This clonotype was counted between two and nine times. In DNA, the CDR3 is TGCAGTGCTAGAGTAAACCCCCGTGATGGCTACACCTTC. It is translated as CSARVNPRDGYTF. The gene calls are TRBV20-1 and TRBJ1-2; the D is unclear. Germline values: CDR1 DFQATT, CDR2 SNEGSKA (reference sequence). The germline V and J ends were trimmed by 1 base and 6 bases, with 12 bases remaining between them. This CDR3 comprises 13 residues.

This clonotype was picked up many times. The chain recombines TRBV10-2 with TRBJ1-5; D is unclear. This CDR3 has 12 residues. Trimming shortened V by 10 bases and J by 7 bases, and 14 bases separated the two germline ends. Germline V gives CDR1 WSHSY, CDR2 SAAADI. CDR3 in DNA: TGCGCCACATCGGACGGGAACCAGCCCCAGCATTTT. As protein: CATSDGNQPQHF.

This clonotype was detected many times. In DNA, the CDR3 is TGTGCCACCAGCCGGTTTACAGGGAATCAGCCCCAGCATTTT. Amino acids: CATSRFTGNQPQHF. J is TRBJ1-5 and V is TRBV15; D might be TRBD1 (6 bases). Germline CDR1 reads LNHNV; CDR2 reads YYDKDF (reference sequence). V was cut by 5 bases and J by 4 bases, with 12 bases left in between. This CDR3 is 14 amino acids long.

Ten or more counts support this clonotype. The chain couples TRBV25-1 to TRBJ1-5, with D perhaps TRBD1 (5 bases). The CDR3 covers 20 residues. Between the trimmed V and J ends, which lost 7 bases and 3 bases, there was a span of 31 bases. The germline CDR1 and CDR2 sequences are MGHDK and SYGVNS. CDR3 nucleotide sequence: TGTGCCAGCACCCAGCAACGGGACCTCAAGCCTCGACCTACCAATCAGCCCCAGCATTTT. It yields the protein CASTQQRDLKPRPTNQPQHF.

This clonotype was recorded at least ten times. This chain joins TRBV10-3 and TRBJ2-6; the match to TRBD2 covers 8 bases. Trimming at V came to 6 bases and at J to 2 bases, leaving 12 bases not matched to a gene. CDR3 length: 18 residues. In germline, CDR1 is ENHRY, CDR2 SYGVKD. The CDR3 sequence is CAIRDSPGLDAGANVLTF. The CDR3 region has the DNA TGTGCCATCAGAGACTCCCCGGGACTAGATGCTGGGGCCAACGTCCTGACTTTC.

The rearrangement links TRBV2 to TRBJ1-2; D is perhaps TRBD1 (6 bases). Germline-derived CDR1 and CDR2 are SNHLY and FYNNEI. CDR3 size: 13 residues. V lost 5 bases and J 7 bases, leaving 14 bases between the germline ends. The CDR3 region has the DNA TGTGCCAGCAGTTCTTTGAGGGGGACTGGCTACACCTTC. This translates into CASSSLRGTGYTF.

The gene calls are TRBV7-8 and TRBJ1-1, with TRBD1 identical over 9 bases. Germline CDR1 is SGHVS and CDR2 is FQNEAQ. V was clipped by 7 bases and J by 5 bases; unmatched bases: 5. The CDR3 has 13 residues. CDR3 region: CASTLGQGTEAFF. The CDR3 bases are TGTGCCAGCACCTTGGGACAGGGAACTGAAGCTTTCTTT.

This clonotype was counted only a few times. For the CDR3, the DNA is TGTGCCAGCAGTTTAAGGGGACTCGGACAGCCCCAGCATTTT. It is translated as CASSLRGLGQPQHF. The J gene is TRBJ1-5, the V gene TRBV2; possibly TRBD1 for D (5 bases). This CDR3 region has 14 residues. Germline V gene data show CDR1 as SNHLY and CDR2 as FYNNEI. With 5 bases removed from V and 7 bases from J, the gap between germline ends came to 15 bases.